Listed here is a single TCR beta chain. The entry originates in a study of shared clonotypes between healthy human individuals. Unmatched junction bases numbered 7, after V lost 5 bases and J lost 0 bases. Germline CDR1 is SGHRS and CDR2 is YFSETQ. This CDR3 is built from 15 residues. Generated by immunoSEQ multiplex PCR, the TCRdb table keeps only in-frame clones and is missing some. This table holds roughly 530,000 clones, 90% to 97% found once. The receptor comes from a woman aged 25-40 years in good health. Sequenced material: naive CD4+ T cells sorted from blood. Subset denoted: CD45RA+ positively selected. V and J are TRBV5-1 and TRBJ2-7; 8 bases fit TRBD1. CDR3 protein: CASRPGGGFSYEQYF. DNA of the CDR3: TGCGCCAGCAGGCCAGGGGGCGGCTTCTCCTACGAGCAGTACTTC. Combining the CDR3 with reference TRBV5-1 and TRBJ2-7 gives the whole variable domain KAGVTQTPRYLIKTRGQQVTLSCSPISGHRSVSWYQQTPGQGLQFLFEYFSETQRNKGNFPGRFSGRQFSNSRSEMNVSTLELGDSALYLCASRPGGGFSYEQYFGPGTRLTVT.